These T cell receptor beta chains were read from a single sample in a study of shared clonotypes between healthy human individuals. Method: immunoSEQ multiplex PCR; TCRdb's copy keeps in-frame clones and lacks some. The sample records 850,000 to 1,200,000 clones, about 75% being singletons. The sample taken for sequencing was memory CD4+ T cells sorted from blood. Receptor source: a man aged 18 to 35 in good health. CDR3s include the opening cysteine and the closing phenylalanine or tryptophan. The order of the fields is V gene, J gene, D gene, clone size, CDR3 protein, CDR3 DNA. The D gene is left open where the match is weak. Some rows mark clone size as missing; the rest say once, few, many or name a class of expanded clone.

V gene: TRBV18; J gene: TRBJ1-5; D gene: NA; clone size: NA; CDR3 protein: CASSPQGNNQPQHF; CDR3 DNA: TGTGCCAGCTCACCACAGGGGAACAATCAGCCCCAGCATTTT
V gene: TRBV6-5; J gene: TRBJ2-5; D gene: NA; clone size: NA; CDR3 protein: CASSSPGEETQYF; CDR3 DNA: TGTGCCAGCAGTTCCCCAGGCGAAGAGACCCAGTACTTC
V gene: TRBV14; J gene: TRBJ1-2; D gene: NA; clone size: NA; CDR3 protein: CASSQNTGPYGYTF; CDR3 DNA: TGTGCCAGCAGCCAAAACACAGGGCCTTATGGCTACACCTTC
V gene: TRBV19; J gene: TRBJ2-5; D gene: NA; clone size: few; CDR3 protein: CASTPDLGETQYF; CDR3 DNA: TGTGCCAGTACCCCGGACCTGGGGGAGACCCAGTACTTC
V gene: TRBV6-1; J gene: TRBJ1-4; D gene: NA; clone size: NA; CDR3 protein: CASSVTGKGPEKLFF; CDR3 DNA: TGTGCCAGCAGTGTTACAGGGAAGGGTCCTGAAAAACTGTTTTTT
V gene: TRBV7-9; J gene: TRBJ2-1; D gene: NA; clone size: NA; CDR3 protein: CASSYLRGSSYNEQFF; CDR3 DNA: TGTGCCAGCAGCTATCTACGAGGGAGCTCCTACAATGAGCAGTTCTTC
V gene: TRBV6-1; J gene: TRBJ2-7; D gene: NA; clone size: NA; CDR3 protein: CASSEKGGTVGLTPIPYEQYF; CDR3 DNA: TGTGCCAGCAGTGAAAAAGGAGGGACAGTAGGACTGACGCCGATTCCCTACGAGCAGTACTTC
V gene: TRBV29-1; J gene: TRBJ1-4; D gene: TRBD1; clone size: NA; CDR3 protein: CSVRQGATNEKLFF; CDR3 DNA: TGCAGCGTTAGACAGGGGGCCACTAATGAAAAACTGTTTTTT
V gene: TRBV19; J gene: TRBJ1-2; D gene: NA; clone size: once; CDR3 protein: CASSTQETYGYTF; CDR3 DNA: TGTGCCAGTAGTACACAGGAGACCTATGGCTACACCTTC
V gene: TRBV19; J gene: TRBJ1-1; D gene: TRBD1; clone size: NA; CDR3 protein: CASLRDRLNTEAFF; CDR3 DNA: TGTGCCAGTTTGAGGGACAGGCTGAACACTGAAGCTTTCTTT
V gene: TRBV28; J gene: TRBJ1-2; D gene: NA; clone size: few; CDR3 protein: CASSGEGQLYGYTF; CDR3 DNA: TGTGCCAGCAGTGGTGAAGGACAGTTATATGGCTACACCTTC
V gene: TRBV11-2; J gene: TRBJ2-7; D gene: TRBD2; clone size: NA; CDR3 protein: CASSLGASGSSYEQYF; CDR3 DNA: TGTGCCAGCAGCTTAGGGGCTAGCGGGAGCTCCTACGAGCAGTACTTC
V gene: TRBV11-2; J gene: TRBJ2-7; D gene: NA; clone size: NA; CDR3 protein: CASSLSESGEQYF; CDR3 DNA: TGTGCCAGCAGCTTATCCGAGTCGGGCGAGCAGTACTTC
V gene: TRBV4-3; J gene: TRBJ2-3; D gene: NA; clone size: NA; CDR3 protein: CASSQAGTDTQYF; CDR3 DNA: TGCGCCAGCAGCCAAGCGGGAACAGATACGCAGTATTTT
V gene: TRBV5-4; J gene: TRBJ1-1; D gene: NA; clone size: NA; CDR3 protein: CASSLQTNTEAFF; CDR3 DNA: TGTGCCAGCAGTCTGCAGACGAACACTGAAGCTTTCTTT
V gene: TRBV2; J gene: TRBJ1-5; D gene: NA; clone size: NA; CDR3 protein: CASSDNPNNMQPQHF; CDR3 DNA: TGTGCCAGCAGTGATAACCCCAATAATATGCAGCCCCAGCATTTT
V gene: TRBV5-6; J gene: TRBJ2-7; D gene: NA; clone size: NA; CDR3 protein: CASSQTRGSYEQYF; CDR3 DNA: TGTGCCAGCAGCCAAACGCGGGGCTCCTACGAGCAGTACTTC
V gene: TRBV11-2; J gene: TRBJ1-4; D gene: TRBD1; clone size: NA; CDR3 protein: CASRRGRAAVDEKLFF; CDR3 DNA: TGTGCCAGCAGGAGGGGGCGCGCGGCCGTGGATGAAAAACTGTTTTTT
V gene: TRBV5-1; J gene: TRBJ2-5; D gene: NA; clone size: once; CDR3 protein: CASSLTAGKETQYF; CDR3 DNA: TGCGCCAGCAGCTTGACGGCAGGGAAGGAGACCCAGTACTTC
V gene: TRBV9; J gene: TRBJ2-6; D gene: NA; clone size: NA; CDR3 protein: CASSRRASGANVLTF; CDR3 DNA: TGTGCCAGCAGCCGGCGGGCATCTGGGGCCAACGTCCTGACTTTC
V gene: TRBV6-1; J gene: TRBJ1-2; D gene: TRBD1; clone size: NA; CDR3 protein: CASSVTGTGKFGGYTF; CDR3 DNA: TGTGCCAGCAGTGTAACCGGGACAGGGAAGTTCGGTGGCTACACCTTC
V gene: TRBV6-1; J gene: TRBJ1-1; D gene: NA; clone size: NA; CDR3 protein: CATSGRGSGNTEAFF; CDR3 DNA: TGTGCCACCTCGGGAAGGGGATCGGGGAACACTGAAGCTTTCTTT
V gene: TRBV5-1; J gene: TRBJ1-2; D gene: NA; clone size: NA; CDR3 protein: CASSLTGQSGYGYTF; CDR3 DNA: TGCGCCAGCAGCTTAACAGGACAGAGCGGCTATGGCTACACCTTC
V gene: TRBV2; J gene: TRBJ1-1; D gene: NA; clone size: few; CDR3 protein: CASSPGVDRLNTEAFF; CDR3 DNA: TGTGCCAGCAGTCCGGGGGTTGACAGGTTGAACACTGAAGCTTTCTTT
V gene: TRBV18; J gene: TRBJ2-7; D gene: NA; clone size: NA; CDR3 protein: CASSAGAAYEQYF; CDR3 DNA: TGTGCCAGCTCCGCGGGGGCCGCCTACGAGCAGTACTTC
V gene: TRBV19; J gene: TRBJ2-3; D gene: NA; clone size: many; CDR3 protein: CASSMRGARTQYF; CDR3 DNA: TGTGCCAGTAGTATGCGTGGGGCGCGTACGCAGTATTTT
V gene: TRBV9; J gene: TRBJ2-3; D gene: NA; clone size: NA; CDR3 protein: CASSRQEDTQYF; CDR3 DNA: TGTGCCAGCAGCAGGCAGGAAGATACGCAGTATTTT
V gene: TRBV7-2; J gene: TRBJ2-1; D gene: NA; clone size: NA; CDR3 protein: CASSLYGARDNEQFF; CDR3 DNA: TGTGCCAGCAGCCTCTATGGGGCTCGGGACAATGAGCAGTTCTTC
V gene: TRBV29-1; J gene: TRBJ2-3; D gene: NA; clone size: NA; CDR3 protein: CSVAGRVTDTQYF; CDR3 DNA: TGCAGCGTCGCGGGCAGGGTCACAGATACGCAGTATTTT
V gene: TRBV2; J gene: TRBJ2-7; D gene: TRBD2; clone size: NA; CDR3 protein: CASSEASGYEQYF; CDR3 DNA: TGTGCCAGCAGTGAGGCTAGCGGCTACGAGCAGTACTTC
V gene: TRBV11-3; J gene: TRBJ2-7; D gene: NA; clone size: NA; CDR3 protein: CASSPTASSYEQYF; CDR3 DNA: TGTGCCAGCAGCCCTACAGCTTCTTCCTACGAGCAGTACTTC
V gene: TRBV28; J gene: TRBJ1-1; D gene: NA; clone size: NA; CDR3 protein: CASGVVKSGTEAFF; CDR3 DNA: TGTGCCAGCGGAGTCGTGAAAAGTGGGACTGAAGCTTTCTTT
V gene: TRBV7-9; J gene: TRBJ1-3; D gene: TRBD1; clone size: few; CDR3 protein: CASSPGQGAHGNTIYF; CDR3 DNA: TGTGCCAGCAGCCCAGGACAGGGGGCGCATGGAAACACCATATATTTT
V gene: TRBV28; J gene: TRBJ1-5; D gene: TRBD1; clone size: NA; CDR3 protein: CASRKWTGGNQPQHF; CDR3 DNA: TGTGCCAGCAGAAAATGGACAGGGGGCAATCAGCCCCAGCATTTT
V gene: TRBV7-7; J gene: TRBJ2-3; D gene: TRBD2; clone size: NA; CDR3 protein: CASSAHPGASGSTDTQYF; CDR3 DNA: TGTGCTAGCAGCGCCCACCCCGGGGCTAGCGGGAGCACAGATACGCAGTATTTT
V gene: TRBV9; J gene: TRBJ2-5; D gene: NA; clone size: NA; CDR3 protein: CASSVSGAQETQYF; CDR3 DNA: TGTGCCAGCAGCGTATCGGGGGCACAAGAGACCCAGTACTTC
V gene: TRBV30; J gene: TRBJ1-2; D gene: NA; clone size: NA; CDR3 protein: CAWSVNLRRGYTF; CDR3 DNA: TGTGCCTGGAGTGTTAACCTTCGGCGTGGCTACACCTTC
V gene: TRBV6-1; J gene: TRBJ1-4; D gene: NA; clone size: NA; CDR3 protein: CASSFSTTNEKLFF; CDR3 DNA: TGTGCCAGCAGTTTCAGTACAACTAATGAAAAACTGTTTTTT
V gene: TRBV5-6; J gene: TRBJ2-1; D gene: NA; clone size: NA; CDR3 protein: CASSLRLLAGSSPNEQFF; CDR3 DNA: TGTGCCAGCAGCTTGCGGTTACTGGCAGGGTCCTCCCCCAATGAGCAGTTCTTC
V gene: TRBV6-5; J gene: TRBJ2-2; D gene: TRBD1; clone size: NA; CDR3 protein: CASTRQGPNTGELFF; CDR3 DNA: TGTGCCAGCACTCGACAGGGGCCGAACACCGGGGAGCTGTTTTTT
V gene: TRBV2; J gene: TRBJ1-5; D gene: NA; clone size: NA; CDR3 protein: CASSLAGAYQPQHF; CDR3 DNA: TGTGCCAGCAGTTTGGCGGGGGCCTATCAGCCCCAGCATTTT
V gene: TRBV30; J gene: TRBJ2-7; D gene: NA; clone size: NA; CDR3 protein: CAWGSLYEQYF; CDR3 DNA: TGTGCCTGGGGTTCCCTCTACGAGCAGTACTTC
V gene: TRBV5-1; J gene: TRBJ1-1; D gene: TRBD1; clone size: NA; CDR3 protein: CASNTGTGGRGTEAFF; CDR3 DNA: TGCGCCAGCAACACCGGGACAGGGGGAAGAGGTACTGAAGCTTTCTTT
V gene: TRBV27; J gene: TRBJ1-5; D gene: NA; clone size: NA; CDR3 protein: CASSAGTRANQPQHF; CDR3 DNA: TGTGCCAGCAGTGCCGGTACAAGGGCAAATCAGCCCCAGCATTTT
V gene: TRBV30; J gene: TRBJ2-3; D gene: NA; clone size: few; CDR3 protein: CAWSPTTDTQYF; CDR3 DNA: TGTGCCTGGAGCCCTACTACAGATACGCAGTATTTT
V gene: TRBV10-2; J gene: TRBJ1-5; D gene: NA; clone size: NA; CDR3 protein: CASSEGGAGNQPQHF; CDR3 DNA: TGCGCCAGCAGCGAGGGGGGGGCTGGCAATCAGCCCCAGCATTTT
V gene: TRBV10-2; J gene: TRBJ1-2; D gene: NA; clone size: few; CDR3 protein: CASSERGERRAPTF; CDR3 DNA: TGCGCCAGCAGTGAGAGGGGCGAGCGGAGGGCCCCCACCTTC
V gene: TRBV30; J gene: TRBJ2-5; D gene: TRBD2; clone size: NA; CDR3 protein: CAWSGGGIQETQYF; CDR3 DNA: TGTGCCTGGAGTGGGGGGGGGATCCAAGAGACCCAGTACTTC
V gene: TRBV28; J gene: TRBJ2-1; D gene: NA; clone size: once; CDR3 protein: CASRSPGTPIEQFF; CDR3 DNA: TGTGCCAGCCGCTCCCCCGGGACTCCCATCGAGCAGTTCTTC
V gene: TRBV5-1; J gene: TRBJ2-6; D gene: NA; clone size: NA; CDR3 protein: CASSAGGSGANVLTF; CDR3 DNA: TGCGCCAGCAGCGCTGGGGGGTCCGGGGCCAACGTCCTGACTTTC
V gene: TRBV29-1; J gene: TRBJ1-5; D gene: NA; clone size: NA; CDR3 protein: CSVDKQTGGGDQPQHF; CDR3 DNA: TGCAGCGTTGATAAACAGACGGGGGGGGGTGATCAGCCCCAGCATTTT
V gene: TRBV25-1; J gene: TRBJ1-2; D gene: NA; clone size: NA; CDR3 protein: CASSEFGGGGGYGYTF; CDR3 DNA: TGTGCCAGCAGTGAATTTGGGGGGGGAGGAGGCTATGGCTACACCTTC
V gene: TRBV5-4; J gene: TRBJ2-7; D gene: TRBD2; clone size: NA; CDR3 protein: CASSRGGIYEQYF; CDR3 DNA: TGTGCCAGCAGCCGCGGGGGGATCTACGAGCAGTACTTC
V gene: TRBV5-5; J gene: TRBJ1-1; D gene: NA; clone size: NA; CDR3 protein: CASSRWGNTEAFF; CDR3 DNA: TGTGCCAGCAGCCGGTGGGGGAACACTGAAGCTTTCTTT